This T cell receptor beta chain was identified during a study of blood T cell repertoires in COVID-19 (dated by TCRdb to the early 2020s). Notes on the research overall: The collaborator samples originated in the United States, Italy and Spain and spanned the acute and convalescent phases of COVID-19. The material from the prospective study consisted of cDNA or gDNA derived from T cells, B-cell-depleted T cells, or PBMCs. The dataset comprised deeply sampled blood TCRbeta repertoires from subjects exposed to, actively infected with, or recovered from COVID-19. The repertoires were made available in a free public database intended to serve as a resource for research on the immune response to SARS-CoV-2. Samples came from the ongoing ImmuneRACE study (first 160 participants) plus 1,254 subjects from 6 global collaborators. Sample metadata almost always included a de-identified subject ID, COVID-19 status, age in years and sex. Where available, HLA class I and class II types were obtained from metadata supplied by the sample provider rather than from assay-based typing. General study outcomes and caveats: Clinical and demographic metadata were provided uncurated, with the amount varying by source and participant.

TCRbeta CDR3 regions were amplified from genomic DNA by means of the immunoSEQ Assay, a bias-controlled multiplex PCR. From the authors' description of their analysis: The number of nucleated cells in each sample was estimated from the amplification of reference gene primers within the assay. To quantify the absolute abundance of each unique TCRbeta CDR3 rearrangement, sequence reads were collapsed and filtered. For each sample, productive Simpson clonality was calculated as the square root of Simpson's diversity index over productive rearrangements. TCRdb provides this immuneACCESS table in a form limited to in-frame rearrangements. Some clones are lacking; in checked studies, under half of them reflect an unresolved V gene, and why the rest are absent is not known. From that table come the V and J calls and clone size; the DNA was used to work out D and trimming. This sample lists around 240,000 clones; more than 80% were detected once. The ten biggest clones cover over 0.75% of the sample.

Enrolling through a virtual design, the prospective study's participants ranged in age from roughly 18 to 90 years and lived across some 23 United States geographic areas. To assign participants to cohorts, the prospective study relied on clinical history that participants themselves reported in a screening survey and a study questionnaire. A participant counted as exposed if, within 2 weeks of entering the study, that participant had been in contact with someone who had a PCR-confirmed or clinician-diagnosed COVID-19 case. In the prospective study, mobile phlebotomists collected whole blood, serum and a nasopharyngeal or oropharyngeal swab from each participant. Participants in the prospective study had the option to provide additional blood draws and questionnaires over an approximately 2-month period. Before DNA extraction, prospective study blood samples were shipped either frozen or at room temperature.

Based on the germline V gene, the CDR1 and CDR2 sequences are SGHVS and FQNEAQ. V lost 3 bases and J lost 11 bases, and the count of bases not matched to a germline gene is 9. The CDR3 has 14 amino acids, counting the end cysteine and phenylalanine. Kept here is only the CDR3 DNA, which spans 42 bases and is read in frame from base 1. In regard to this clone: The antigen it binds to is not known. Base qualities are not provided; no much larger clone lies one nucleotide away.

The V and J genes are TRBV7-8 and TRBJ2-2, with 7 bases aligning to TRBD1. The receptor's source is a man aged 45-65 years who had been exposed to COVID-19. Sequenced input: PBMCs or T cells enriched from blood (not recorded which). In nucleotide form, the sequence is TGTGCCAGCAGCTTTGACAGGGTCGCTGGAGAGCTGTTTTTT. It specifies CASSFDRVAGELFF. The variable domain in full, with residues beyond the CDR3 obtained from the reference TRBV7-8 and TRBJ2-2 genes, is GAGVSQSPRYKVAKRGQDVALRCDPISGHVSLFWYQQALGQGPEFLTYFQNEAQLDKSGLPSDRFFAERPEGSVSTLKIQRTQQEDSAVYLCASSFDRVAGELFFGEGSRLTVL.